This T cell receptor (beta chain) was obtained from a study of T cells expressing NK-cell markers. The study's findings and limits: Several donors likewise had their CD3+CD56-NKG2C+ fraction led by these clonotypes.

A word on this clonotype: Its antigen is unknown.

5'RACE template switching built TCR beta cDNA with unique molecular identifiers. With the 5' RACE reads reprocessed, TCRdb shows one record per CDR3 protein and no DNA. The table for this sample gives around 550,000 distinct CDR3 sequences. Germline lookup yields CDR1 KGHSH and CDR2 LQKENI. CDR3 length: 17 residues. The chain uses TRBV18 and TRBJ2-1; there is no DNA to check the TCRdb D call of TRBD1. The sequencing input was blood T cells: a sorted CD56 or NKG2C T cell subset, CD4+ or CD8+ T cells, or bulk PBMC T cells (not recorded which). This clonotype originated in a man aged 18 to 29 in good health. CDR3 amino acids: CASSPLHRADSYNEQFF.